These 9 T cell receptor beta chains were sequenced from one sample in a study of neurological immune-mediated disorders. TCRdb redid the calling of the 5' RACE reads with MiXCR, one entry per CDR3 protein. The sample consists of 54,000 or so distinct CDR3 sequences, over 3.5% of them appearing once. Sequencing was carried out using PBMCs. Receptors originate from a man in his fifties or sixties with multiple sclerosis.

At least ten counts were recorded for this clonotype. The V and J genes are TRBV5-1 and TRBJ1-1, with a weak D call TRBD1 (6 bases). Germline CDR1 SGHRS, CDR2 YFSETQ. The CDR3 is 16 amino acids. V was clipped by 0 bases and J by 4 bases, with 16 bases between them. As DNA, the CDR3 is TGCGCCAGCAGCTTGGCTGGGGGCCAAACGGGCACTGAAGCTTTCTTT. It codes for CASSLAGGQTGTEAFF.

This clonotype was seen many times. V usage is TRBV5-1 and J usage is TRBJ1-1; D gene ambiguous. CDR3 length: 14 residues. CDR1 and CDR2 (germline): SGHRS, YFSETQ. Trimming stripped 0 bases from V and 4 bases from J, with 10 bases between. The CDR3 reads CASSLAGVGTEAFF. The CDR3 DNA sequence: TGCGCCAGCAGCTTGGCCGGGGTGGGCACTGAAGCTTTCTTT.

This clonotype was picked up many times. The chain is built from TRBV20-1 and TRBJ2-1; 7 positions match TRBD1. CDR1 is DFQATT, CDR2 SNEGSKA, per germline (reference sequence). Unmatched junction bases numbered 3, after V lost 2 bases and J lost 5 bases. CDR3 length: 13 amino acids. CDR3 DNA sequence: TGCAGTGCTAGAAAACAGGGGAACAATGAGCAGTTCTTC. Its translation: CSARKQGNNEQFF.

This rearrangement joins TRBV4-1 to TRBJ1-5; D ambiguous. The V end lost 0 bases, the J end lost 3 bases, and 3 bases lay between the germline ends. CDR1 and CDR2 from the germline V gene are MGHRA and YSYEKL. This CDR3 contains 13 residues. The CDR3 loop is CASSQELNQPQHF. DNA for the CDR3: TGCGCCAGCAGCCAAGAACTCAATCAGCCCCAGCATTTT.

This clonotype showed up many times. V gene TRBV20-1 combines with J gene TRBJ1-1, with D perhaps matching TRBD1 (6 bases). The V end was cut by 6 bases, the J end by 4 bases, with 24 bases between. This CDR3 contains 16 residues. Germline values: CDR1 DFQATT, CDR2 SNEGSKA (reference sequence). The DNA for the CDR3 is TGCAGTGCAGAGTGGCGGCGTAACAGGGATGGCACTGAAGCTTTCTTT. Amino acid sequence: CSAEWRRNRDGTEAFF.

This clonotype was observed at least ten times. The chain has TRBV5-5 and TRBJ2-1, with D unclear. Germline V gene data show CDR1 as SGHKS and CDR2 as YYEKEE (reference sequence). There are 15 residues in the CDR3. Trimming left V 1 base short and J 3 bases short, with 11 bases between. The CDR3 protein is CASSLSLPDYNEQFF. DNA for the CDR3: TGTGCCAGCAGCTTGTCGCTCCCGGACTACAATGAGCAGTTCTTC.

This clonotype was counted many times. The chain links TRBV20-1 to TRBJ2-1, with a weak D call TRBD1 (6 bases). The length of the CDR3 is 14 residues. CDR1 is DFQATT, CDR2 SNEGSKA, per germline (reference sequence). V lost 6 bases, J lost 6 bases, and 18 bases lay in between. The CDR3: CSAKTGSETNEQFF. In DNA, the CDR3 is TGCAGTGCCAAGACAGGAAGCGAAACCAATGAGCAGTTCTTC.

This clonotype was counted at least ten times. The chain combines TRBV5-1 with TRBJ2-2; tentative D call: TRBD2 (5 bases). The V gene's germline CDR1 is SGHRS and CDR2 YFSETQ. V gave up 0 bases and J gave up 0 bases, with 12 bases separating them. CDR3 size: 17 residues. CDR3 nucleotides: TGCGCCAGCAGCTTGGGGCGTGGGAGATCGAACACCGGGGAGCTGTTTTTT. It encodes CASSLGRGRSNTGELFF.

The genes are TRBV20-1 and TRBJ2-4, with D possibly TRBD1 on 5 matching bases. The CDR3 length is 13 residues. From germline, CDR1 is DFQATT and CDR2 SNEGSKA (reference sequence). Trimming left V 3 bases short and J 2 bases short, with 8 bases between. CDR3 in amino acids: CSARHRSKNIQYF. Written as DNA, the CDR3 is TGCAGTGCTAGGCACAGGTCCAAAAACATTCAGTACTTC.